This T cell receptor (beta chain) was profiled in a study of post-analysis software for immune sequencing data (dated by TCRdb to the mid-2010s). Context from the whole study: The recorded disease courses included relapsing-remitting, secondary progressive and progressive-relapsing multiple sclerosis, and some patients had no subtype annotation. Patient repertoires were compared against roughly 12 previously published healthy control repertoires from donors aged about 6 to 26 years. A subset of samples was prepared in parallel using single-end sample barcoding, then pooled and co-amplified after Illumina adapter ligation.

At the junction V is shortened by 6 bases and J by 1 base, with 8 bases in between. The germline V gene yields SQVTM for CDR1 and ANQGSEA for CDR2. Measured from the cysteine to the phenylalanine, the CDR3 is 12 residues long. The entry retains the CDR3 DNA only, 36 bases that are in frame from base 1. The full study reports these points: The control group was slightly older than the multiple sclerosis patient group. Direct clustering with F measure revealed strong co-clustering of samples prepared in the same batch, which led to a batch-effect correction. Significantly higher frequencies in patients than in controls were found for about 5 TRBV segments, including TRBV5-6, TRBV5-1 and TRBV20-1. Multiple sclerosis patients had significantly lower normalized Chao1 diversity than controls, a result that suggests substantial peripheral T-cell clonal expansion.

This clonotype appeared a single time. The clone's antigen remains unknown. No base-level quality is on record; no much larger clone is a single base apart. To demonstrate the VDJtools post-analysis software, TCR beta repertoires were profiled from the peripheral blood of about a dozen young patients with multiple sclerosis. The multiple sclerosis patients were children and adolescents between roughly 6 and 17 years of age. Library method: PCR. Reads for this sample came from an Illumina HiSeq 2500. To reduce PCR and sequencing biases, unique molecular identifiers were incorporated into the TCR beta cDNA libraries. Approximately 500,000 cDNA molecules were obtained per 1 to 10 million input T cells, so each molecule approximated one T cell. Patient libraries were prepared and sequenced with the same protocol used for the earlier healthy control dataset. Within a given batch, samples were prepared together, multiplexed and sequenced on the same HiSeq lane. In the source study's methods: Raw barcoded reads were processed with MIGEC, discarding single-read molecular identifier groups before consensus assembly and CDR3 extraction. VDJtools was used for post-analysis of the clonotype tables, and diversity was normalized by down-sampling every dataset to the size of the smallest sample. To correct batch-related cross-sample contamination, repertoire overlap clustering matched CDR3 amino acid sequences but not nucleotide sequences. TCRdb cleaned the public reads at Q25 with fastp, built clones with MiXCR and kept in-frame beta chains. One record per CDR3 amino acid sequence lists the most common genes and DNA. The V and J calls reflect TCRdb's pipeline rather than the authors' work. The sample table contains 400,000 to 500,000 distinct CDR3 sequences; only one count was recorded for 30% to 45% of them. The top ten clonotypes cover approximately 7.6% of the sample.

Recombination connected TRBV29-1 to TRBJ2-3, with no reliable assignment of the D segment. This receptor was taken from a girl aged 2 to 9 with multiple sclerosis. Sample: blood. For the CDR3, the sequence is CSVTRRTDTQYF. The nucleotide sequence is given as TGCAGCGTGACGAGACGCACAGATACGCAGTATTTT.